These T cell receptor beta chains were read from a single sample in a study of cytomegalovirus exposure and HLA in healthy donors. The table came from immunoSEQ multiplex PCR; TCRdb's copy has only in-frame clones and leaves some out. This table holds around 150,000 clones, roughly 84% found once. Input material: PBMCs. These receptors were obtained from a man over 45 in good health and CMV-seropositive. Both conserved end residues are part of each CDR3. Each record gives: V gene, D gene, clone size, J gene, CDR3 protein, CDR3 DNA. A D gene is named only where the DNA matches it firmly. Clone sizes are given selectively: once, few, many, or a class where the clone is expanded.

V gene: TRBV6-5
D gene: .
clone size: .
J gene: TRBJ2-7
CDR3 protein: CASSYSPRTVSEQYF
CDR3 DNA: TGTGCCAGCAGTTACTCGCCAAGGACAGTTAGCGAGCAGTACTTC

V gene: TRBV2
D gene: .
clone size: .
J gene: TRBJ1-5
CDR3 protein: CASSELSTGLINQPQHF
CDR3 DNA: TGTGCCAGCAGTGAGCTTAGCACAGGGTTAATCAATCAGCCCCAGCATTTT

V gene: TRBV7-3
D gene: TRBD2
clone size: .
J gene: TRBJ2-1
CDR3 protein: CASSPAGGINNEQFF
CDR3 DNA: TGTGCCAGCAGCCCAGCGGGGGGTATTAACAATGAGCAGTTCTTC

V gene: TRBV5-1
D gene: TRBD1
clone size: .
J gene: TRBJ1-4
CDR3 protein: CASSLYGRSGGVIPTNEKLFF
CDR3 DNA: TGCGCCAGCAGCTTGTACGGACGTTCAGGGGGCGTGATACCAACTAATGAAAAACTGTTTTTT

V gene: TRBV11-3
D gene: TRBD1
clone size: .
J gene: TRBJ2-1
CDR3 protein: CASSLNQGAYNEQFF
CDR3 DNA: TGTGCCAGCAGCTTAAACCAGGGGGCGTACAATGAGCAGTTCTTC

V gene: TRBV5-1
D gene: .
clone size: .
J gene: TRBJ2-5
CDR3 protein: CASRRDRPYQETQYF
CDR3 DNA: TGCGCCAGCAGGCGGGACCGACCGTACCAAGAGACCCAGTACTTC

V gene: TRBV19
D gene: TRBD2
clone size: .
J gene: TRBJ2-5
CDR3 protein: CASSGAGGFQETQYF
CDR3 DNA: TGTGCCAGTAGTGGAGCGGGGGGGTTTCAAGAGACCCAGTACTTC

V gene: TRBV5-1
D gene: TRBD1
clone size: .
J gene: TRBJ1-1
CDR3 protein: CASSYGQVWTEAFF
CDR3 DNA: TGCGCCAGCAGCTACGGACAGGTCTGGACTGAAGCTTTCTTT

V gene: TRBV18
D gene: .
clone size: .
J gene: TRBJ1-5
CDR3 protein: CASSPQNLNSNQPQHF
CDR3 DNA: TGTGCCAGCTCACCTCAAAATCTAAATAGCAATCAGCCCCAGCATTTT

V gene: TRBV4-1
D gene: TRBD1
clone size: .
J gene: TRBJ1-6
CDR3 protein: CASSRDRGISPLHF
CDR3 DNA: TGCGCCAGCAGCCGCGACAGGGGTATATCACCCCTCCACTTT

V gene: TRBV19
D gene: .
clone size: .
J gene: TRBJ2-7
CDR3 protein: CASSMQPGTTFSYEQYF
CDR3 DNA: TGTGCCAGTAGTATGCAGCCCGGGACAACGTTCTCCTACGAGCAGTACTTC

V gene: TRBV4-1
D gene: TRBD1
clone size: .
J gene: TRBJ2-7
CDR3 protein: CASSQDRTGVYEQYF
CDR3 DNA: TGCGCCAGCAGCCAGGACCGGACAGGGGTCTACGAGCAGTACTTC

V gene: TRBV23-1
D gene: TRBD2
clone size: .
J gene: TRBJ2-3
CDR3 protein: CASSQSLAGVDCSSTDTQYF
CDR3 DNA: TGCGCCAGCAGTCAATCCCTAGCGGGAGTTGACTGTTCTAGCACAGATACGCAGTATTTT

V gene: TRBV6-1
D gene: .
clone size: .
J gene: TRBJ1-2
CDR3 protein: CASSVQGGDGYTF
CDR3 DNA: TGTGCCAGCAGTGTGCAGGGAGGAGATGGCTACACCTTC

V gene: TRBV5-1
D gene: .
clone size: .
J gene: TRBJ2-7
CDR3 protein: CASSWAQGEYEQYF
CDR3 DNA: TGCGCCAGCAGCTGGGCGCAGGGTGAATACGAGCAGTACTTC

V gene: TRBV5-1
D gene: TRBD2
clone size: .
J gene: TRBJ2-3
CDR3 protein: CASSLEGLAGVGDTQYF
CDR3 DNA: TGCGCCAGCAGCTTGGAGGGACTAGCGGGAGTGGGCGATACGCAGTATTTT

V gene: TRBV7-8
D gene: .
clone size: .
J gene: TRBJ2-7
CDR3 protein: CASSLGGPYEQYF
CDR3 DNA: TGTGCCAGCAGCTTAGGCGGTCCCTACGAGCAGTACTTC

V gene: TRBV11-2
D gene: TRBD1
clone size: .
J gene: TRBJ2-2
CDR3 protein: CASSRDRGNTGELFF
CDR3 DNA: TGTGCCAGCAGCAGGGACAGGGGAAACACCGGGGAGCTGTTTTTT

V gene: TRBV5-5
D gene: TRBD1
clone size: .
J gene: TRBJ1-2
CDR3 protein: CASSLGQGGDYGYTF
CDR3 DNA: TGTGCCAGCAGCTTGGGCCAGGGGGGAGACTATGGCTACACCTTC

V gene: TRBV5-6
D gene: TRBD1
clone size: .
J gene: TRBJ1-3
CDR3 protein: CASSLFQTGTGNTIYF
CDR3 DNA: TGTGCCAGCAGCTTGTTCCAGACAGGGACTGGAAACACCATATATTTT

V gene: TRBV4-2
D gene: .
clone size: few
J gene: TRBJ2-5
CDR3 protein: CASTDVAEETQYF
CDR3 DNA: TGTGCCAGCACCGATGTCGCGGAAGAGACCCAGTACTTC

V gene: TRBV2
D gene: .
clone size: .
J gene: TRBJ2-2
CDR3 protein: CASSLGGPLNTGELFF
CDR3 DNA: TGTGCCAGCAGTTTGGGGGGGCCTCTGAACACCGGGGAGCTGTTTTTT

V gene: TRBV7-3
D gene: TRBD1
clone size: once
J gene: TRBJ1-2
CDR3 protein: CASSPGTGKDYGYTF
CDR3 DNA: TGTGCCAGCAGCCCAGGGACAGGGAAAGACTATGGCTACACCTTC

V gene: TRBV27
D gene: .
clone size: .
J gene: TRBJ2-1
CDR3 protein: CASSLGPRFEQFF
CDR3 DNA: TGTGCCAGCAGTTTAGGTCCACGGTTTGAGCAGTTCTTC

V gene: TRBV19
D gene: .
clone size: .
J gene: TRBJ1-2
CDR3 protein: CASSPRGMYGYTF
CDR3 DNA: TGTGCCAGTAGTCCTCGGGGGATGTATGGCTACACCTTC

V gene: TRBV23-1
D gene: .
clone size: .
J gene: TRBJ1-5
CDR3 protein: CASSYTFRPPRGNQPQHF
CDR3 DNA: TGCGCCAGCAGCTACACCTTTAGGCCCCCCAGGGGCAATCAGCCCCAGCATTTT

V gene: TRBV7-6
D gene: TRBD1
clone size: .
J gene: TRBJ1-4
CDR3 protein: CASSPGQGAGEKLFF
CDR3 DNA: TGTGCCAGCAGCCCTGGACAGGGGGCCGGTGAAAAACTGTTTTTT

V gene: TRBV7-9
D gene: .
clone size: .
J gene: TRBJ1-3
CDR3 protein: CASSLVLDRVSGNTIYF
CDR3 DNA: TGTGCCAGCAGCTTAGTTCTCGACAGAGTCTCTGGAAACACCATATATTTT

V gene: TRBV6-1
D gene: TRBD1
clone size: .
J gene: TRBJ1-3
CDR3 protein: CASCLQGARIYF
CDR3 DNA: TGTGCCAGTTGCCTCCAGGGGGCCAGGATATATTTT